Below are 32 T cell receptor beta chains sequenced from a single sample in a study of shared clonotypes between healthy human individuals. Some clones are missing from TCRdb's copy, which holds only in-frame ones; the method was immunoSEQ multiplex PCR. The sample contains 600,000 to 750,000 clones, roughly 72% of which appear only once. Sequencing was done on a sample of memory CD4+ T cells sorted from blood. This sample's subset: CD45RA-negative fraction. These receptors were taken from a woman in her 30s in good health.

This clone was counted ten times or more. The V call is TRBV6-5, the J call TRBJ2-2; D not resolved. The CDR3 runs to 14 residues. CDR1 is MNHEY, CDR2 SVGAGI, per germline. The V and J ends lost 3 bases and 4 bases respectively, with 9 bases between them. In DNA, the CDR3 is TGTGCCAGCAGTTATCAAGCCACCACCGGGGAGCTGTTTTTT. It encodes CASSYQATTGELFF.

The CDR3 sequence: CASQTGPNFYGYTF. In DNA, the CDR3 is TGTGCCAGCCAGACAGGCCCAAACTTCTATGGCTACACCTTC. V and J are TRBV28 and TRBJ1-2, with D tentatively TRBD1 (6 bases). Germline values: CDR1 MDHEN, CDR2 SYDVKM. The CDR3 is 14 amino acids. V was shortened by 8 bases and J by 4 bases, with 17 bases between the two germline ends.

This sequence joins TRBV10-1 and TRBJ2-2; D gene unclear. This CDR3 contains 13 residues. The V gene lost 6 bases and the J gene lost 5 bases, with 10 bases spanning the gap. Germline lookup yields CDR1 WNHNN and CDR2 SYGVQD (reference sequence). Written as DNA, the CDR3 is TGCGCCAGCAGAGGCAGCTTAACCGGGGAGCTGTTTTTT. Translated, it gives CASRGSLTGELFF.

This clone was detected once. This sequence joins TRBV29-1 and TRBJ1-4, with D hard to call. This CDR3 contains 14 residues. Between the trimmed V and J ends, which lost 7 bases and 3 bases, there was a span of 15 bases. Germline V gene data show CDR1 as SQVTM and CDR2 as ANQGSEA. This CDR3 is CSAGSGAPNEKLFF. CDR3 DNA sequence: TGCAGCGCAGGATCAGGAGCCCCTAATGAAAAACTGTTTTTT.

Turning to this clone: In the same sample, other DNA sequences code for this CDR3. The rearrangement joins TRBV5-1 to TRBJ2-1, with 7 bases fitting TRBD1. The CDR3 runs 15 residues. Trimming removed 4 bases from V and 0 bases from J; junction bases left unmatched: 4. The germline V gene encodes CDR1 SGHRS and CDR2 YFSETQ. Here the CDR3 DNA reads TGCGCCAGCAGCCTAGACAGGGTCTCCTACAATGAGCAGTTCTTC. Protein: CASSLDRVSYNEQFF.

The chain employs TRBV7-9 and TRBJ1-2, with D maybe TRBD1 (5 bases). Germline CDR1 SEHNR, CDR2 FQNEAQ (reference sequence). The CDR3 has 14 residues. Trimming took 5 bases from V and 4 from J, leaving 14 bases between them. DNA for the CDR3: TGTGCCAGCAGCCCGCCAGGGCTCAGCTATGGCTACACCTTC. It encodes CASSPPGLSYGYTF.

The chain is built from TRBV10-3 and TRBJ2-7; D possibly corresponds to TRBD2 (6 bases). The length of the CDR3 is 13 residues. V was pared by 11 bases and J by 4 bases, with 18 bases between. Germline V gene data show CDR1 as ENHRY and CDR2 as SYGVKD. The CDR3 here is CAASGPPNYEQYF. The CDR3 nucleotides are TGTGCCGCCAGCGGGCCCCCGAATTACGAGCAGTACTTC.

This chain links TRBV2 with TRBJ2-1, with D perhaps TRBD2 (5 bases). With 9 bases removed from V and 3 bases from J, the gap between germline ends came to 12 bases. The CDR3 length is 13 residues. CDR1 and CDR2 from the germline V gene are SNHLY and FYNNEI. As DNA, the CDR3 is TGTGCCAGTATCCGGGAAAACTACAATGAGCAGTTCTTC. Translation gives CASIRENYNEQFF.

The chain has TRBV12-5 and TRBJ2-2, with D possibly being TRBD1 (6 bases). Trimming removed 1 base at V and 3 bases at J, with 12 bases between. CDR1 and CDR2 (germline): LGHNT, FRNRAP. The CDR3 consists of 16 residues. This CDR3 is CASGLGQGRDTGELFF. For the CDR3, the DNA is TGTGCTAGTGGTTTGGGTCAGGGGCGAGACACCGGGGAGCTGTTTTTT. The full variable domain, with the rest looked up from reference TRBV12-5 and TRBJ2-2, is DARVTQTPRHKVTEMGQEVTMRCQPILGHNTVFWYRQTMMQGLELLAYFRNRAPLDDSGMPKDRFSAEMPDATLATLKIQPSEPRDSAVYFCASGLGQGRDTGELFFGEGSRLTVL.

This chain links TRBV28 with TRBJ2-1; a possible D gene is TRBD2 (6 bases). The germline V and J ends were trimmed by 4 bases and 7 bases, with 20 bases remaining between them. CDR3 length: 16 residues. Germline V gives CDR1 MDHEN, CDR2 SYDVKM. CDR3 sequence (DNA): TGTGCCAGCAGTTCCCCAGTGGGGGGACGGAGGAATGAGCAGTTCTTC. It yields the protein CASSSPVGGRRNEQFF.

The rearrangement joins TRBV18 to TRBJ1-2; 9 bases align to TRBD1. The trim removed 3 bases at V and 3 bases at J, leaving 14 bases unmatched. The length of the CDR3 is 18 residues. Germline V gene data show CDR1 as KGHSH and CDR2 as LQKENI. The chain's CDR3 is CASSPPGTGRGRYYGYTF. In nucleotides, the CDR3 is TGTGCCAGCTCACCGCCCGGGACAGGGAGAGGCCGTTACTATGGCTACACCTTC.

This sequence joins TRBV11-1 and TRBJ1-1; D is ambiguous. This CDR3 comprises 13 residues. The ends were cut back, 1 base at V and 5 bases at J, with 8 bases in the middle. Germline CDR1 and CDR2: SGHAT and FQDESV (reference sequence). CDR3 nucleotides: TGTGCCAGCAGCTTAGAGGTTCGGACTGAAGCTTTCTTT. Protein product: CASSLEVRTEAFF.

CDR3 sequence: CASSPGVDRGDTQYF. The CDR3 coding sequence is TGTGCCAGCAGCCCGGGGGTGGACAGGGGTGATACGCAGTATTTT. The chain is built from TRBV5-4 and TRBJ2-3; TRBD1 matches at 9 bases. Germline assignment: CDR1 SGHNT and CDR2 YYREEE (reference sequence). V shed 4 bases and J 6 bases; nucleotides not matched to a gene: 9. This CDR3 comprises 15 residues. Using reference TRBV5-4 and TRBJ2-3 for the parts outside the CDR3, the full variable domain is ETGVTQSPTHLIKTRGQQVTLRCSSQSGHNTVSWYQQALGQGPQFIFQYYREEENGRGNFPPRFSGLQFPNYSSELNVNALELDDSALYLCASSPGVDRGDTQYFGPGTRLTVL.

The V call is TRBV7-6, the J call TRBJ2-1; no definite D call. The CDR3 totals 12 residues. Germline values: CDR1 SGHVS, CDR2 FNYEAQ. Trimming left V 3 bases short and J 6 bases short, with 6 bases between. DNA of the CDR3: TGTGCCAGCAGCTTCTACAGCAATGAGCAGTTCTTC. Amino acids: CASSFYSNEQFF.

CDR3 residues: CASSLEVPGINGYTF. The CDR3 region has the DNA TGTGCCAGCAGCTTAGAGGTCCCGGGGATCAATGGCTACACCTTC. The J gene is TRBJ1-2, the V gene TRBV7-9; no firm D call. The CDR3 consists of 15 residues. Germline loops: CDR1 SEHNR, CDR2 FQNEAQ (reference sequence). Trimming pared 1 base from V and 6 bases from J, leaving 15 bases between.

The rearrangement links TRBV5-1 to TRBJ2-5; D is ambiguous. CDR3 length equals 12 residues. Trimming removed 3 bases at V and 2 bases at J, with 5 bases between. The germline gives CDR1 SGHRS, CDR2 YFSETQ. The CDR3 here is CASSSTQETQYF. The DNA for the CDR3 is TGCGCCAGCAGCTCCACTCAAGAGACCCAGTACTTC.

The J gene is TRBJ2-1, the V gene TRBV7-7, with 9 bases fitting TRBD2. The ends lost 1 base at V and 10 bases at J; junction bases unmatched: 2. CDR3 length equals 13 residues. The germline gives CDR1 SSHAT, CDR2 FNYEAQ (reference sequence). CDR3 coding DNA: TGTGCCAGCAGCTTAGGGACTAGCGAGGAGCAGTTCTTC. The encoded protein is CASSLGTSEEQFF.

This clone has a single count. The same CDR3 also results from other DNA sequences found in this sample. The chain links TRBV5-1 to TRBJ1-2, with 10 bases lining up with TRBD1. This CDR3 has 14 amino acids. The V segment lost 0 bases and the J segment 7 bases; nucleotides outside the gene matches: 3. Germline CDR1 is SGHRS and CDR2 is YFSETQ. CDR3 bases: TGCGCCAGCAGCTTGGCCGGACAGGGGGTTGGCTACACCTTC. Translated: CASSLAGQGVGYTF. Complete variable domain (other parts from reference TRBV5-1 and TRBJ1-2): KAGVTQTPRYLIKTRGQQVTLSCSPISGHRSVSWYQQTPGQGLQFLFEYFSETQRNKGNFPGRFSGRQFSNSRSEMNVSTLELGDSALYLCASSLAGQGVGYTFGSGTRLTVV.

The table lists this clone with a few counts. The rearrangement links TRBV19 to TRBJ1-5, with no clear D. Per germline, CDR1 LNHDA and CDR2 SQIVND (reference sequence). V gave up 8 bases and J gave up 7 bases, with 6 bases separating them. This CDR3 region has 10 residues. CDR3 DNA sequence: TGTGCCAGTGGTTTACAGCCCCAGCATTTT. Translating it yields CASGLQPQHF.

J is TRBJ1-3 and V is TRBV21-1. TRBV21-1 is noted as a pseudogene. The CDR3 contains 12 residues. The CDR3 DNA is TGTGCCAGCCCACCCTCTGGAAACACCATATATTTT. Its translation is CASPPSGNTIYF.

V gene TRBV5-1 combines with J gene TRBJ2-3; D tentatively fits TRBD1 or TRBD2 (6 bases each). The CDR3 has 15 residues. CDR1 is SGHRS, CDR2 YFSETQ, per germline. Trimming took off 4 bases at V and 4 bases at J, with 16 bases between the two ends. The CDR3 nucleotides are TGCGCCAGCAGCCGAGGGGGAGGTGGCCCAGATACGCAGTATTTT. Amino acid sequence: CASSRGGGGPDTQYF.

The chain carries TRBV19 and TRBJ1-2; 9 bases line up with TRBD1. The CDR3 sequence is 13 residues long. The V gene's germline CDR1 is LNHDA and CDR2 SQIVND (reference sequence). The V segment lost 7 bases and the J segment 8 bases; nucleotides outside the gene matches: 8. CDR3 protein: CASTGTGSYGYTF. In DNA form, the CDR3 reads TGTGCCAGTACCGGGACAGGGAGTTACGGCTACACCTTC.

The chain has TRBV7-3 and TRBJ2-1; 8 bases are shared with TRBD2. The CDR3 is 12 amino acids. With 6 bases clipped from V and 7 bases from J, the junction kept 2 bases outside the gene matches. The germline gives CDR1 SGHTA, CDR2 FQGTGA. Here the CDR3 reads CASSASGNEQFF. CDR3 in DNA: TGTGCCAGCAGTGCTAGCGGGAATGAGCAGTTCTTC.

V gene TRBV5-4 combines with J gene TRBJ1-1; TRBD1 might be the D (5 bases). Germline V gene data show CDR1 as SGHNT and CDR2 as YYREEE (reference sequence). The CDR3 runs to 16 residues. Trimming took 3 bases from V and 0 from J, leaving 15 bases between them. DNA of the CDR3: TGTGCCAGCAGCTCTGGAGTCGGGGCCGTGAACACTGAAGCTTTCTTT. It codes for CASSSGVGAVNTEAFF. Combining the CDR3 with reference TRBV5-4 and TRBJ1-1 gives the whole variable domain ETGVTQSPTHLIKTRGQQVTLRCSSQSGHNTVSWYQQALGQGPQFIFQYYREEENGRGNFPPRFSGLQFPNYSSELNVNALELDDSALYLCASSSGVGAVNTEAFFGQGTRLTVV.

The chain carries TRBV2 and TRBJ1-4; no firm D call. Germline V gene sequence: CDR1 SNHLY, CDR2 FYNNEI. The CDR3 contains 13 residues. V was pared by 7 bases and J by 8 bases, with 14 bases between. This CDR3 is CASNGNLGEKLFF. The CDR3 coding sequence is TGTGCCAGCAATGGGAATCTCGGGGAAAAACTGTTTTTT.

In nucleotides, the CDR3 is TGTGCCAGCAGTTCCGGGACAGTACTTTCTTGGGGCTACACCTTC. It yields the protein CASSSGTVLSWGYTF. The chain combines TRBV28 with TRBJ1-2, with 7 bases lining up with TRBD1. The CDR3 is 15 amino acids. Germline V gene sequence: CDR1 MDHEN, CDR2 SYDVKM. The trim removed 4 bases at V and 8 bases at J, leaving 13 bases unmatched.

The chain employs TRBV19 and TRBJ1-4, with D unclear. Germline lookup yields CDR1 LNHDA and CDR2 SQIVND (reference sequence). This CDR3 contains 16 residues. V was pared by 4 bases and J by 8 bases, with 20 bases between. The CDR3 sequence: CASSTNGGLSGEKLFF. The CDR3 coding sequence is TGTGCCAGTAGTACAAACGGAGGGTTGTCCGGAGAAAAACTGTTTTTT.

The chain employs TRBV7-2 and TRBJ2-7; unclear D gene. The V gene's germline CDR1 is SGHTA and CDR2 FQGNSA. V lost 5 bases and J 1 base, leaving 12 bases between the germline ends. The CDR3 runs to 14 residues. The CDR3 sequence is CASSPRDGSYEQYF. The CDR3 bases are TGTGCCAGCAGCCCCCGTGACGGATCCTACGAGCAGTACTTC.

V and J are TRBV5-8 and TRBJ2-7; TRBD1 matches at 7 bases. V shed 0 bases, J shed 6 bases, and the junction held 6 bases outside the gene matches. Germline assignment: CDR1 SGHTS and CDR2 YDEGEE. This CDR3 spans 14 amino acids. The CDR3 spells CASSLGQGVGEQYF. The CDR3, as DNA: TGTGCCAGCAGCTTGGGACAGGGTGTTGGCGAGCAGTACTTC.

The chain combines TRBV27 with TRBJ2-7; D is unresolved. V lost 8 bases and J 0 bases, leaving 17 bases between the germline ends. This CDR3 comprises 15 residues. Germline V gives CDR1 MNHEY, CDR2 SMNVEV (reference sequence). The CDR3 loop reads CASALKWVSSYEQYF. The DNA for the CDR3 is TGTGCCAGCGCTTTAAAATGGGTAAGCTCCTACGAGCAGTACTTC.

The chain carries TRBV18 and TRBJ1-3; 9 bases line up with TRBD1. Germline trimming cut 4 bases from V and 4 bases from J; bases unmatched to any gene: 5. The CDR3 is 15 amino acids. Germline assignment: CDR1 KGHSH and CDR2 LQKENI. The CDR3 region is CASSRGTGYGNTIYF. The CDR3 DNA sequence: TGTGCCAGCTCACGGGGGACAGGGTACGGAAACACCATATATTTT.

V and J are TRBV28 and TRBJ2-7; 10 bases are a match to TRBD1. V trimming: 4 bases; J trimming: 4 bases; junction bases outside the gene matches: 1. The CDR3 runs 13 residues. Looked up from germline, CDR1 is MDHEN and CDR2 is SYDVKM. CDR3 nucleotides: TGTGCCAGCAGTTGGGACAGGGGTTACGAGCAGTACTTC. This sequence encodes CASSWDRGYEQYF.